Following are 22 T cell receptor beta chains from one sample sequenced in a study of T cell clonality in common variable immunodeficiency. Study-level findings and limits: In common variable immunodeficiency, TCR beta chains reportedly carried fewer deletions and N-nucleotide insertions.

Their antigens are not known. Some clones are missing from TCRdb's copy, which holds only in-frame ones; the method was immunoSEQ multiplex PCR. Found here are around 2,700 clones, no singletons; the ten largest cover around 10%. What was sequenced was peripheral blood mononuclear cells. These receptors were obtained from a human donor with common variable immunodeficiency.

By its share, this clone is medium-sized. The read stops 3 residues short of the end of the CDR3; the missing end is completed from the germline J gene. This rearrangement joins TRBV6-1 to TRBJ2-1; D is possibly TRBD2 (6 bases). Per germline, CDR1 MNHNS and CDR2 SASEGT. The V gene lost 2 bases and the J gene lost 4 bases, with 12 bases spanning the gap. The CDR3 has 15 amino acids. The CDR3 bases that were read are TGTGCCAGCAGTGAATTTAGTGGGGGGTACAATGAG. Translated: CASSEFSGGYNE. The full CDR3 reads CASSEFSGGYNEQFF.

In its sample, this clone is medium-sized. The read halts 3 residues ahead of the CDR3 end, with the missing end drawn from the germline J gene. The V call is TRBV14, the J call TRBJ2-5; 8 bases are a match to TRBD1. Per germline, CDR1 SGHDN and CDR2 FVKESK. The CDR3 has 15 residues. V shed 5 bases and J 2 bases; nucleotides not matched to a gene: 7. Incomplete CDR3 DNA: TGTGCCAGCAGCGTTCGGACAGGGCTACAAGAGACC. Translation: CASSVRTGLQET. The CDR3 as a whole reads CASSVRTGLQETQYF.

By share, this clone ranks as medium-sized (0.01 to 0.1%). The CDR3 sequence: CSARDTYSGNTIYF. The part of the CDR3 DNA that was read is TGCAGTGCACGGGACACTTACTCTGGAAACACC. This chain connects TRBV20-1 to TRBJ1-3; D might be TRBD1 (6 bases). The CDR3 goes on 3 residues after the read ends, and that part is filled in from the germline J gene. The CDR3 is made up of 14 amino acids. Per the germline V gene, CDR1 is DFQATT and CDR2 is SNEGSKA (reference sequence). Trimming took off 6 bases at V and 0 bases at J, with 12 bases between the two ends.

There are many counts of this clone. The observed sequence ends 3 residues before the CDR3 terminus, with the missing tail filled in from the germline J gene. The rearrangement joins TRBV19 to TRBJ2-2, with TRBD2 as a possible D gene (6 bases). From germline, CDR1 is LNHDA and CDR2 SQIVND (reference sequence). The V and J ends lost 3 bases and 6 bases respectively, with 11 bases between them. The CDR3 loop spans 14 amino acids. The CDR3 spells CASSIGGFAGELFF. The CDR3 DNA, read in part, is TGTGCCAGTAGTATCGGAGGGTTCGCCGGGGAG.

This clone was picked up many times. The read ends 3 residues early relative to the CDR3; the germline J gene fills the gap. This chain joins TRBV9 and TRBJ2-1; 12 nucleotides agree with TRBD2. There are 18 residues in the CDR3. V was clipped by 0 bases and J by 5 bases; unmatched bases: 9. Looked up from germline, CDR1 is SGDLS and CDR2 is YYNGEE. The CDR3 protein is CASSVVPTSGGTDNEQFF. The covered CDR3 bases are TGTGCCAGCAGCGTAGTTCCCACTAGCGGGGGGACAGACAATGAG. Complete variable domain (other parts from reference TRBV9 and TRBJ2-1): DSGVTQTPKHLITATGQRVTLRCSPRSGDLSVYWYQQSLDQGLQFLIQYYNGEERAKGNILERFSAQQFPDLHSELNLSSLELGDSALYFCASSVVPTSGGTDNEQFFGPGTRLTVL.

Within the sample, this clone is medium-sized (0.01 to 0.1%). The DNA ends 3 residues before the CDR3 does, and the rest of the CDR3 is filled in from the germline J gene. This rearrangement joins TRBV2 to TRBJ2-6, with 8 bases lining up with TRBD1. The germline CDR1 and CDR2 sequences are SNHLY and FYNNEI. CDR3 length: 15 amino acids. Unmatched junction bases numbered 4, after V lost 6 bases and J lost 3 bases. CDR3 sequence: CASREQGVGANVLTF. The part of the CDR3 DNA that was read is TGTGCCAGCAGGGAACAGGGGGTTGGGGCCAACGTC.

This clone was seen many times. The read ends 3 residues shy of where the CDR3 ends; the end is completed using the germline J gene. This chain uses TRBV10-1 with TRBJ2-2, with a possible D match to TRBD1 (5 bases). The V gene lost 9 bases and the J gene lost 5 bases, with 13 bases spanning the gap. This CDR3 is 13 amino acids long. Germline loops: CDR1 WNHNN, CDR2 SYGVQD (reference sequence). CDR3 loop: CARRRGTTGELFF. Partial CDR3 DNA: TGCGCCAGGAGAAGGGGTACGACCGGGGAG.

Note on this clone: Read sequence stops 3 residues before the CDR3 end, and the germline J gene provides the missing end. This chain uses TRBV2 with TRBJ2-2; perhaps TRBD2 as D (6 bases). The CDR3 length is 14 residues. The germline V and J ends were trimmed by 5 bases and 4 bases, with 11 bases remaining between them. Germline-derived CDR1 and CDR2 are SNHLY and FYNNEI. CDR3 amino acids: CASSFLASTGELFF. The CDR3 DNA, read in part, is TGTGCCAGCAGTTTCCTAGCGAGCACCGGGGAG. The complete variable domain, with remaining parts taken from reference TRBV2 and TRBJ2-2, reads EPEVTQTPSHQVTQMGQEVILRCVPISNHLYFYWYRQILGQKVEFLVSFYNNEISEKSEIFDDQFSVERPDGSNFTLKIRSTKLEDSAMYFCASSFLASTGELFFGEGSRLTVL.

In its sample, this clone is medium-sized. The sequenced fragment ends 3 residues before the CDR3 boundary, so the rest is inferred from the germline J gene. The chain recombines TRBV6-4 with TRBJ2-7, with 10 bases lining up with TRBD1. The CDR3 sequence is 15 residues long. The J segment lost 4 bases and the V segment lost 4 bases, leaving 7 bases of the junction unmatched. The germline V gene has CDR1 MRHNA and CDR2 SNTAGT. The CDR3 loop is CASSAYSGQGYEQYF. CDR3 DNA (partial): TGTGCCAGCAGTGCTTATTCGGGACAGGGGTACGAG.

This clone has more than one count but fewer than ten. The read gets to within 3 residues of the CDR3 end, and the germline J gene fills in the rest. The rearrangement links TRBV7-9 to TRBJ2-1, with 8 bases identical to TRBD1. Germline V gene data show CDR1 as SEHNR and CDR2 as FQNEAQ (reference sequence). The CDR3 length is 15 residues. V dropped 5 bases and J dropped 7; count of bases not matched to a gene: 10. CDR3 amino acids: CASSRGTGLPNEQFF. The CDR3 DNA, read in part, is TGTGCCAGCAGCCGTGGGACAGGATTGCCTAATGAG.

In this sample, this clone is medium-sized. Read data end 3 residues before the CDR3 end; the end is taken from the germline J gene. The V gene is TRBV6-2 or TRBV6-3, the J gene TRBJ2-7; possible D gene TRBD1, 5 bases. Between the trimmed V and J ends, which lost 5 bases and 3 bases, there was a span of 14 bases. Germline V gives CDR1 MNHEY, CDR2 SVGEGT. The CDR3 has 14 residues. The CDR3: CASSPSPTVYEQYF. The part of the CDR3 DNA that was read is TGTGCCAGCAGTCCTTCCCCGACAGTCTACGAG.

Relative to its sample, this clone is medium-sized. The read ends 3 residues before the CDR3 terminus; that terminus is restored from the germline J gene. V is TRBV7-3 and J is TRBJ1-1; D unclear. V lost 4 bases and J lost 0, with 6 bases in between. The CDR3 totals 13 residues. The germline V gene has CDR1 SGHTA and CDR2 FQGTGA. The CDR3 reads CASSSYLNTEAFF. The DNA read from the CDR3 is TGTGCCAGCAGCTCCTATTTGAACACTGAA.

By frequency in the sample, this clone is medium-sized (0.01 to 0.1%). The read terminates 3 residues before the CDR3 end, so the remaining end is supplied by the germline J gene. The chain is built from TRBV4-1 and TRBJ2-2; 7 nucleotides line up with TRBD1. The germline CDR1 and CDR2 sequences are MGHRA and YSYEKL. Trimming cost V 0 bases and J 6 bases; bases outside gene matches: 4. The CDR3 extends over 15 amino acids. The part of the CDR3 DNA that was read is TGCGCCAGCAGCCAAGAAGGACAGGTGCCCGGGGAG. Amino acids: CASSQEGQVPGE. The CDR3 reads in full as CASSQEGQVPGELFF.

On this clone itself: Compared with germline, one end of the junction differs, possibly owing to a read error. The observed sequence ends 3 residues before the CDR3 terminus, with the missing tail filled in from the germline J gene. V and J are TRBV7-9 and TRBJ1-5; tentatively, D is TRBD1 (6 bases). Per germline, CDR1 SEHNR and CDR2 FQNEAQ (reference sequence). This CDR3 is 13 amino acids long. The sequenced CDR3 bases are TGTTCCAGCAGCTTACAGGGTGATCAGCCC. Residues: CSSSLQGDQP. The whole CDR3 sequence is CSSSLQGDQPQHF. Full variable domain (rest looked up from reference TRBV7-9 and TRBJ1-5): DTGVSQNPRHKITKRGQNVTFRCDPISEHNRLYWYRQTLGQGPEFLTYFQNEAQLEKSRLLSDRFSAERPKGSFSTLEIQRTEQGDSAMYLCSSSLQGDQPQHFGDGTRLSIL.

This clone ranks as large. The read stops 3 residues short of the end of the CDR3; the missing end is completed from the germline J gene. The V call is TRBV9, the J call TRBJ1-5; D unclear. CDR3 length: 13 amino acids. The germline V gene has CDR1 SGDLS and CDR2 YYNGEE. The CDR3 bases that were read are TGTGCCAGCAGCCCCACCGTTTCGGGTCCC. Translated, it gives CASSPTVSGP. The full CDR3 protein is CASSPTVSGPQHF. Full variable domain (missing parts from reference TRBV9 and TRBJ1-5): DSGVTQTPKHLITATGQRVTLRCSPRSGDLSVYWYQQSLDQGLQFLIQYYNGEERAKGNILERFSAQQFPDLHSELNLSSLELGDSALYFCASSPTVSGPQHFGDGTRLSIL.

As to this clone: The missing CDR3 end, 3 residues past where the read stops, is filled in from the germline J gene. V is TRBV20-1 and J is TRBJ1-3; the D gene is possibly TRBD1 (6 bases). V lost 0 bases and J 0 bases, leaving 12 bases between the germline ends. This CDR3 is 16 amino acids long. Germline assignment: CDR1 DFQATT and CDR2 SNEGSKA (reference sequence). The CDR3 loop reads CSARDSTQGSGNTIYF. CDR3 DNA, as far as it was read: TGCAGTGCTAGAGATTCAACACAGGGCTCTGGAAACACC.

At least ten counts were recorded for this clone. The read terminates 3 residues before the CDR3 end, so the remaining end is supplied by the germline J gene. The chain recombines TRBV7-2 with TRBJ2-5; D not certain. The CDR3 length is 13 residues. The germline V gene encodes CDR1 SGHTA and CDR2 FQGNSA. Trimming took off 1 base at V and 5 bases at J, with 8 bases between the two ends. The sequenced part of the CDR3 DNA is TGTGCCAGCAGCTTAGGCGTGTGGGAGACC. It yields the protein CASSLGVWET. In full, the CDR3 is CASSLGVWETQYF.

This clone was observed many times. The CDR3 protein is CASSDSLGANQPQHF. The CDR3 bases that were read are TGTGCCAGCAGTGACTCGTTAGGGGCGAATCAGCCC. The chain joins TRBV6-4 to TRBJ1-5, with D maybe TRBD1 (5 bases). The sequenced fragment ends 3 residues before the CDR3 boundary, so the rest is inferred from the germline J gene. V was cut by 0 bases and J by 4 bases, with 10 bases left in between. The V gene's germline CDR1 is MRHNA and CDR2 SNTAGT. This CDR3 is 15 amino acids long.

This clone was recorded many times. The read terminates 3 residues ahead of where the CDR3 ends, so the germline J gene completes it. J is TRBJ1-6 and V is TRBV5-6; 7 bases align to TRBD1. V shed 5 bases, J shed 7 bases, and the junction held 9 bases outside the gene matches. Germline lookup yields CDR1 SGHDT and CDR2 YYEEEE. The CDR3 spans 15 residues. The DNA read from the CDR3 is TGTGCCAGCAGTCAAAACAGGGGAGGGAATTCACCC. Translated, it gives CASSQNRGGNSP. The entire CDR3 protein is CASSQNRGGNSPLHF. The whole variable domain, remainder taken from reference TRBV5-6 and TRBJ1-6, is DAGVTQSPTHLIKTRGQQVTLRCSPKSGHDTVSWYQQALGQGPQFIFQYYEEEERQRGNFPDRFSGHQFPNYSSELNVNALLLGDSALYLCASSQNRGGNSPLHFGNGTRLTVT.

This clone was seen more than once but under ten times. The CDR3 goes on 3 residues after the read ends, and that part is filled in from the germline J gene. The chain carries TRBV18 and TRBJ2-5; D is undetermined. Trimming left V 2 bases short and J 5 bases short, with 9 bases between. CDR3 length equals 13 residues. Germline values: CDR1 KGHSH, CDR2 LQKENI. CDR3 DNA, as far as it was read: TGTGCCAGCTCACCATTCGGGTCGGAGACC. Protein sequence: CASSPFGSET. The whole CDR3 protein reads CASSPFGSETQYF. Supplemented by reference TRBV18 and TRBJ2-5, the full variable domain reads NAGVMQNPRHLVRRRGQEARLRCSPMKGHSHVYWYRQLPEEGLKFMVYLQKENIIDESGMPKERFSAEFPKEGPSILRIQQVVRGDSAAYFCASSPFGSETQYFGPGTRLLVL.

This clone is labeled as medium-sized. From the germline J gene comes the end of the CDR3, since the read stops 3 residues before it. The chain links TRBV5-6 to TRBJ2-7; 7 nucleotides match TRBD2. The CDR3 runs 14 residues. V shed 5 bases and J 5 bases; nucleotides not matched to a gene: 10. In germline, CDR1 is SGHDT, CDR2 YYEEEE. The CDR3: CASSETGTMNEQYF. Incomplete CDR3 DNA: TGTGCCAGCAGTGAGACCGGGACTATGAACGAG.

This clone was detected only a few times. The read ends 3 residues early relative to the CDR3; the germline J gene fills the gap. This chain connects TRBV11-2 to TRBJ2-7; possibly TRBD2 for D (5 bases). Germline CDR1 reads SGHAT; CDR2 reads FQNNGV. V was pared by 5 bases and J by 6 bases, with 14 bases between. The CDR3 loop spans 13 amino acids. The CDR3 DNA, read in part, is TGTGCCAGCAGCCCCCCCGGCGCGGGCGAG. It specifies CASSPPGAGE. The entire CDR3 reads CASSPPGAGEQYF. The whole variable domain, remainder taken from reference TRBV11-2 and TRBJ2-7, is EAGVAQSPRYKIIEKRQSVAFWCNPISGHATLYWYQQILGQGPKLLIQFQNNGVVDDSQLPKDRFSAERLKGVDSTLKIQPAKLEDSAVYLCASSPPGAGEQYFGPGTRLTVT.